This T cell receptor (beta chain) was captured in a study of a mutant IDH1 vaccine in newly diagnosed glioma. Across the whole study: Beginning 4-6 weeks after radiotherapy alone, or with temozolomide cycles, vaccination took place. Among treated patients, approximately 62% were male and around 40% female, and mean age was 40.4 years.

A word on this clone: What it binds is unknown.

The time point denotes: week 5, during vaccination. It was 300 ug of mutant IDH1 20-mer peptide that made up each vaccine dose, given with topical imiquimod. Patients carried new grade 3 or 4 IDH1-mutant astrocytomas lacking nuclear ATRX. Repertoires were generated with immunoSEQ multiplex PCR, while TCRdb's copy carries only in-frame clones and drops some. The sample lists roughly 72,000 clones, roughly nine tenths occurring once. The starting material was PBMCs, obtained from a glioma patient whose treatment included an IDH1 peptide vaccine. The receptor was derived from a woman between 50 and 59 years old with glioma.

As DNA, the CDR3 is TGCGCCAGCAGCCCGGGGACTAGCGGTTTAGAGACCCAGTACTTC. It specifies CASSPGTSGLETQYF. The V and J genes are TRBV4-1 and TRBJ2-5; 11 nucleotides agree with TRBD2. The CDR3 spans 15 residues. The germline V gene encodes CDR1 MGHRA and CDR2 YSYEKL. The J segment lost 4 bases and the V segment lost 4 bases, leaving 5 bases of the junction unmatched.